This T cell receptor (beta chain) was observed in a study of T-cell reconstitution after alpha-beta-depleted transplantation in children (TCRdb year 2016). In the study overall: The study quantitatively tracked T-cell immune reconstitution after TCRalphabeta/CD19-depleted allogeneic hematopoietic cell transplantation in children using TCR repertoire profiling. Beyond this particular receptor, the publication reports: Over subsequent months, a decline in hyperexpanded clone frequencies was noted, and after one year, T-cell counts and TCRbeta diversity were mostly ascribed to newly produced T cells. The apparently early alphabetaT-cell count recovery about two months after transplant was reportedly dependent on only several hundred rapidly expanded clones derived from non-depleted graft cells. In some patients, the high TCRbeta diversity seen at day 60 was put down to recipient T cells and intrathymic progenitors that had survived conditioning.

CDR1 SGDLS and CDR2 YYNGEE are derived from the germline V gene. Including cysteine and phenylalanine, the CDR3 has 13 amino acids. Of the read, only the CDR3 DNA is kept; its 39 bases are in frame from base 1. V drops 3 bases and J drops 4 bases, leaving 10 bases in between. In the paper's terms, the treatment or condition label means: allogeneic hematopoietic cell transplantation with graft depleted of TCRalphabeta T cells and CD19 B cells. The transplant recipients were children given TCRalphabeta/CD19-depleted allogeneic hematopoietic cell grafts. Preparation of the library involved PCR. Sequencing instrument: Illumina HiSeq 2500. To normalize quantification of the TCRbeta repertoire, the TCR libraries were built with molecular barcoding that relied on unique molecular identifiers. TCRdb's own reprocessing of the public reads used fastp at Q25 and MiXCR and kept productive beta chains. Rows are unified per CDR3 protein, each entry keeping the most common DNA and genes. Recorded for this sample are about a million distinct CDR3 sequences; about 26% of them occurred a single time. Over 25% of the sample is in the top ten clones.

This clonotype was recorded a few times. What antigen it recognizes has not been identified. Qualities for individual bases were not recorded, and no much larger clone is one base off. The receptor was derived from a boy in the first two years of life who had a stem cell transplant for SCID, so the T cells may come from the graft donor. Sequences were derived from PBMCs, mostly from graft donor cells, sampled 360 days after TCRalphabeta/CD19-depleted stem cell transplant. Here the chain combines TRBV9 and TRBJ1-1; the D gene cannot be named for sure. At the DNA level, the sequence is TGTGCCAGCAGCGCCGGGCCGGGCACTGAAGCTTTCTTT. The encoded protein is CASSAGPGTEAFF.